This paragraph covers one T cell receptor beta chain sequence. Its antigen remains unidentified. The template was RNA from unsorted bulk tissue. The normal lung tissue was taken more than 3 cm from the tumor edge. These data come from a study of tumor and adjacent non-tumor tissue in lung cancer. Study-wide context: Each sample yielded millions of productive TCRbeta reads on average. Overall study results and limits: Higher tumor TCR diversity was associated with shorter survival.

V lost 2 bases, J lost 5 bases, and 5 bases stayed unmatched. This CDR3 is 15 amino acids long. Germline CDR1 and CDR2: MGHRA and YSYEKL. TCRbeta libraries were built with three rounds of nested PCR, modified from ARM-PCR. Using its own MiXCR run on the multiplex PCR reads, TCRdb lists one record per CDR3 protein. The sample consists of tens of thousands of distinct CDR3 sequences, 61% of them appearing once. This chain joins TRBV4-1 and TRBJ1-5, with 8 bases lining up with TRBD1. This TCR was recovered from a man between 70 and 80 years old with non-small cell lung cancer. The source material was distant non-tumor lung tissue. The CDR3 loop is CASSQQQGVDQPQHF. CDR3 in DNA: TGCGCCAGCAGCCAACAACAGGGGGTAGATCAGCCCCAGCATTTT.